What follows are 10 T cell receptor beta chains derived from one specimen sequenced in a study of identical twins. In TCRdb, the 5' RACE reads were re-called with MiXCR into one record per CDR3 protein. The sample includes hundreds of thousands of distinct CDR3 sequences, roughly 12% seen only once; the top ten take around 1.6%. This sample was also put to use in a study of yellow fever vaccine responses in identical twins.

The sequenced sample consisted of PBMCs. Source of these receptors: a woman between 18 and 30 years old in good health.

This clonotype was seen more than once but under ten times. The rearrangement joins TRBV6-1 to TRBJ2-1, with 7 bases aligning to TRBD2. The CDR3 consists of 15 residues. Germline V gene sequence: CDR1 MNHNS, CDR2 SASEGT. Trimming removed 1 base from V and 5 bases from J; junction bases left unmatched: 5. CDR3 nucleotide sequence: TGTGCCAGCAGTGAAGAAGCGGGATGGAACAATGAGCAGTTCTTC. Protein sequence: CASSEEAGWNNEQFF.

V and J are TRBV18 and TRBJ2-3; 13 bases align to TRBD2. V lost 0 bases, J lost 6 bases, and 6 bases stayed unmatched. The CDR3 spans 17 residues. Germline V gene data show CDR1 as KGHSH and CDR2 as LQKENI. The CDR3 nucleotides are TGTGCCAGCTCACCACCCGGACTAGCGGGAGTAACGGATACGCAGTATTTT. Its protein product is CASSPPGLAGVTDTQYF.

In its sample, this clonotype was seen a few times. The chain recombines TRBV5-1 with TRBJ2-1; 8 bases agree with TRBD2. The CDR3 runs to 15 residues. From germline, CDR1 is SGHRS and CDR2 YFSETQ. V lost 3 bases and J lost 5; bases outside the gene matches: 7. The CDR3 reads CASSWRGVSNNEQFF. CDR3 coding DNA: TGCGCCAGCAGCTGGCGGGGGGTTAGTAACAATGAGCAGTTCTTC.

This clonotype was found a few times. A read error may produce the germline difference seen at one junction end. The chain joins TRBV7-9 to TRBJ1-1; unclear D gene. CDR1 and CDR2 (germline): SEHNR, FQNEAQ (reference sequence). The CDR3 length is 9 residues. CDR3 amino acids: CASSLYTAF. The CDR3 coding sequence is TGTGCCAGCAGCTTATACACGGCGTTT.

This clonotype was seen ten or more times. V usage is TRBV11-2 and J usage is TRBJ1-5; no definite D call. The germline V gene has CDR1 SGHAT and CDR2 FQNNGV. This CDR3 region has 14 residues. V lost 2 bases and J lost 5, with 10 bases in between. The CDR3 loop reads CASSLRPQDQPQHF. CDR3 nucleotides: TGTGCCAGCAGCTTAAGACCGCAGGATCAGCCCCAGCATTTT.

J is TRBJ2-4 and V is TRBV12-3 or TRBV12-4; D gene uncertain. Trimming took 3 bases from V and 12 from J, leaving 21 bases between them. CDR3 size: 15 residues. DNA of the CDR3: TGTGCCAGCAGTTTTGTCTCCCGAGCCCCTAGTAATCAGTACTTC. Its protein is CASSFVSRAPSNQYF.

This clonotype was seen a handful of times. The V gene is TRBV2, the J gene TRBJ2-1; TRBD1 or TRBD2 may be the D gene (5 bases each). The V end lost 8 bases, the J end lost 11 bases, and 13 bases lay between the germline ends. Looked up from germline, CDR1 is SNHLY and CDR2 is FYNNEI. This CDR3 has 11 amino acids. The CDR3, as DNA: TGTGCCAGCGGGAGACCGGGACAGCAGTTCTTC. It encodes CASGRPGQQFF.

This clonotype has only a few counts. The rearrangement uses TRBV20-1 and TRBJ2-7, with 8 bases fitting TRBD1. The germline V gene encodes CDR1 DFQATT and CDR2 SNEGSKA (reference sequence). CDR3 size: 15 residues. The junction had 9 bases not matched to a gene; V was cut back by 5 bases and J by 0 bases. CDR3 coding DNA: TGCAGTGCTGGTGACAGGGGCTTCAGCTCCTACGAGCAGTACGTC. It translates to CSAGDRGFSSYEQYV.

This rearrangement joins TRBV20-1 to TRBJ2-2; 8 positions match TRBD2. Unmatched junction bases numbered 7, after V lost 6 bases and J lost 1 base. This CDR3 spans 15 amino acids. CDR1 and CDR2 from the germline V gene are DFQATT and SNEGSKA (reference sequence). The CDR3 sequence: CSATRTSLNTGELFF. The CDR3 bases are TGCAGTGCCACCCGGACTAGCCTGAACACCGGGGAGCTGTTTTTT.

This clonotype was seen a few times. V and J are TRBV6-5 and TRBJ1-5, with a possible D match to TRBD1 (6 bases). Per germline, CDR1 MNHEY and CDR2 SVGAGI. The CDR3 spans 15 residues. The V end lost 6 bases, the J end lost 1 base, and 13 bases lay between the germline ends. Here the CDR3 DNA reads TGTGCCAGCAGCTACAGGGAGGAAAGCAATCAGCCCCAGCATTTT. Protein product: CASSYREESNQPQHF.